The 16 T cell receptor beta chains below come from one sample, sequenced in a study of vaccination and CD4 T cells after COVID-19. With the Oncomine TCR Beta short-read assay, DNA from cultured CD4+ T cells was sequenced. TCRdb analysed the PCR reads with MiXCR anew, one entry per CDR3 protein. The sample lists some 10,000 distinct CDR3 sequences; roughly a third were seen once. These receptors' targets are unknown. The treatment: approximately 11-day PBMC culture with coronavirus spike peptide pools or control peptides (ViraFEST assay). The specimen was cultured CD4+ T cells from blood. The receptors were sampled from a human donor with COVID-19.

The chain carries TRBV6-5 and TRBJ1-1; D unresolved. Germline V lookup: CDR1 MNHEY, CDR2 SVGAGI. The CDR3 loop spans 13 amino acids. V gave up 4 bases and J gave up 1 base, with 7 bases separating them. CDR3 protein: CASSWAANTEAFF. CDR3 coding DNA: TGTGCCAGCAGTTGGGCAGCGAACACTGAAGCTTTCTTT.

The rearrangement joins TRBV15 to TRBJ2-1; no definite D call. Germline CDR1 and CDR2: LNHNV and YYDKDF (reference sequence). V lost 0 bases and J 1 base, leaving 7 bases between the germline ends. The CDR3 is made up of 15 amino acids. As DNA, the CDR3 is TGTGCCACCAGCAGAGATGATGGATCCTACAATGAGCAGTTCTTC. Amino acid sequence: CATSRDDGSYNEQFF.

This clonotype was detected a few times. The gene calls are TRBV27 and TRBJ2-1; 14 nucleotides line up with TRBD2. Germline V gene lookup returns CDR1 MNHEY and CDR2 SMNVEV (reference sequence). With V trimmed by 8 bases and J by 4 bases, 13 bases remained unmatched. This CDR3 contains 18 residues. CDR3: CASRSGQGTSGSYNEQFF. In nucleotides, the CDR3 is TGTGCCAGCCGTTCTGGGCAGGGGACTAGCGGGAGTTACAATGAGCAGTTCTTC.

This clonotype was counted only a few times. The chain joins TRBV7-2 to TRBJ1-2; D may be TRBD1 (5 bases). Germline-derived CDR1 and CDR2 are SGHTA and FQGNSA. CDR3 length: 15 amino acids. V shed 5 bases and J shed 8 bases, with 21 bases lying between them. The DNA of the CDR3 is TGTGCCAGCAGCCCCCGGGCTTCCTGGGGGGGGGGCTACACCTTC. Protein sequence: CASSPRASWGGGYTF.

The rearrangement links TRBV20-1 to TRBJ1-2; D gene ambiguous. Germline CDR1 DFQATT, CDR2 SNEGSKA (reference sequence). Trimming pared 6 bases from V and 6 bases from J, leaving 20 bases between. CDR3 length: 14 amino acids. The CDR3 DNA sequence: TGCAGTGCGCTGGACCAAGAAAATGGTCATGGCTACACCTTC. Protein sequence: CSALDQENGHGYTF.

This clonotype appeared once. V usage is TRBV28 and J usage is TRBJ1-5; 9 positions match TRBD1. CDR1 and CDR2 from the germline V gene are MDHEN and SYDVKM. This CDR3 is 16 amino acids long. The J segment lost 11 bases and the V segment lost 4 bases, leaving 15 bases of the junction unmatched. Here the CDR3 reads CASSSFSGQGRESQHF. In DNA form, the CDR3 reads TGTGCCAGCAGTTCTTTTTCGGGACAGGGTCGAGAGTCCCAGCATTTT.

This clonotype is medium-sized within its sample. V usage is TRBV27 and J usage is TRBJ1-6, with D perhaps matching TRBD1 (5 bases). The ends were cut back, 6 bases at V and 7 bases at J, with 13 bases in the middle. Germline values: CDR1 MNHEY, CDR2 SMNVEV (reference sequence). The CDR3 covers 14 residues. The CDR3 DNA is TGTGCCAGCAGGGGGGGTAACAGGAATTCACCCCTCCACTTT. Its translation is CASRGGNRNSPLHF.

The chain has TRBV16 and TRBJ1-5, with a tentative D call TRBD1 (5 bases). The CDR3 extends over 17 amino acids. Germline loops: CDR1 KGHSY, CDR2 FQNENV. Trimming stripped 2 bases from V and 6 bases from J, with 20 bases between. DNA of the CDR3: TGTGCCAGCAGCCAACCTGGGGGGGGGTTGCTAAGTCAGCCCCAGCATTTT. Its protein is CASSQPGGGLLSQPQHF.

This clonotype showed up just a few times. The J gene is TRBJ1-6, the V gene TRBV19; D remains unclear. V lost 1 base and J lost 6, with 10 bases in between. This CDR3 is built from 15 residues. The germline V gene has CDR1 LNHDA and CDR2 SQIVND (reference sequence). The CDR3: CASSIARGLNSPLHF. The CDR3 DNA is TGTGCCAGTAGTATAGCCCGAGGCCTTAATTCACCCCTCCACTTT.

The chain employs TRBV4-1 and TRBJ1-1; D is ambiguous. Germline V gene lookup returns CDR1 MGHRA and CDR2 YSYEKL. The length of the CDR3 is 14 residues. V lost 1 base to trimming and J lost 5 bases, with 11 bases between them. CDR3 sequence: CASSQVQVTTEAFF. Written as DNA, the CDR3 is TGCGCCAGCAGCCAAGTTCAGGTTACTACTGAAGCTTTCTTT.

This clonotype was seen only a few times. DNA of the CDR3: TGTGCCAGCAGTTTCCGGGGAAACACCATATATTTT. Encoded protein: CASSFRGNTIYF. The chain carries TRBV28 and TRBJ1-3; D uncertain. The CDR3 has 12 residues. Germline values: CDR1 MDHEN, CDR2 SYDVKM. The V end was cut by 3 bases, the J end by 4 bases, with 4 bases between. The variable domain in full, completed from reference TRBV28 and TRBJ1-3, reads DVKVTQSSRYLVKRTGEKVFLECVQDMDHENMFWYRQDPGLGLRLIYFSYDVKMKEKGDIPEGYSVSREKKERFSLILESASTNQTSMYLCASSFRGNTIYFGEGSWLTVV.

The chain recombines TRBV5-5 with TRBJ1-2, with 9 bases aligning to TRBD1. CDR1 SGHKS and CDR2 YYEKEE come from the germline V gene (reference sequence). Germline trimming cut 0 bases from V and 4 bases from J; bases unmatched to any gene: 4. The CDR3 is 15 residues long. DNA for the CDR3: TGTGCCAGCAGCTTGGCCGTACAGGGGGCCTATGGCTACACCTTC. As protein: CASSLAVQGAYGYTF. Full variable domain (remainder filled in from reference TRBV5-5 and TRBJ1-2): DAGVTQSPTHLIKTRGQQVTLRCSPISGHKSVSWYQQVLGQGPQFIFQYYEKEERGRGNFPDRFSARQFPNYSSELNVNALLLGDSALYLCASSLAVQGAYGYTFGSGTRLTVV.

This clonotype is categorized as medium-sized. The chain has TRBV19 and TRBJ1-5; no firm D call. The length of the CDR3 is 12 residues. Trimming shortened V by 6 bases and J by 2 bases, and 5 bases separated the two germline ends. The germline CDR1 and CDR2 sequences are LNHDA and SQIVND (reference sequence). The CDR3 coding sequence is TGTGCCAGTAGGGGCGGCAATCAGCCCCAGCATTTT. Its protein product is CASRGGNQPQHF.

Only a few counts were recorded for this clonotype. J is TRBJ2-2 and V is TRBV6-1; 9 bases agree with TRBD2. The length of the CDR3 is 15 residues. Unmatched junction bases numbered 6, after V lost 6 bases and J lost 4 bases. The germline V gene has CDR1 MNHNS and CDR2 SASEGT. CDR3 nucleotides: TGTGCCAGCAGCCGCGGGGGGGCGGGCACCGGGGAGCTGTTTTTT. Amino acid sequence: CASSRGGAGTGELFF.

The CDR3 DNA reads as TGTGCCAGCAGTGGTGCAAACAGGGGGACAGATACGCAGTATTTT. The encoded protein is CASSGANRGTDTQYF. The V and J genes are TRBV25-1 and TRBJ2-3; 8 nucleotides align to TRBD1. CDR1 and CDR2 (germline): MGHDK, SYGVNS. This CDR3 contains 15 residues. V dropped 4 bases and J dropped 3; count of bases not matched to a gene: 6.

By share of the sample, this clonotype is medium-sized. The gene calls are TRBV12-3 or TRBV12-4 and TRBJ1-2; D unclear. This CDR3 is 12 amino acids long. The V and J ends lost 5 bases and 4 bases respectively, with 8 bases between them. CDR3: CASSPRGYGYTF. The DNA for the CDR3 is TGTGCCAGCAGTCCCCGCGGCTATGGCTACACCTTC.